The sequence of this TCR beta chain was determined in a study of Graves' ophthalmopathy and Graves' hyperthyroidism. In its sample, this clonotype was seen many times. Sampling around 10 ml of fresh peripheral blood provided the PBMCs. As the template, RNA transcripts were used to amplify TCR beta CDR3 regions. Second-round multiplex PCR followed a first-round RT-PCR using HTBI primers. MiXCR, applied by TCRdb to the multiplex PCR reads, yields one record per CDR3 protein. The sample includes 360,000 or so distinct CDR3 sequences, around 18% of them seen just once. Trimming removed 4 bases from V and 5 bases from J, with 15 bases in between. Germline CDR1 reads SNHLY; CDR2 reads FYNNEI. The CDR3 extends over 15 amino acids.

The V and J genes are TRBV2 and TRBJ2-4, with D perhaps TRBD1 (5 bases). This TCR derives from a woman aged 18-29 years with Graves' ophthalmopathy. The sequencing input was peripheral blood. CDR3 loop: CASSGHPGSQNIQYF. DNA for the CDR3: TGTGCCAGCAGTGGCCACCCAGGGTCCCAAAACATTCAGTACTTC.